This passage covers 12 T cell receptor beta chains from one sample sequenced in a study of blood T cell repertoires in COVID-19. Clones were sequenced by immunoSEQ multiplex PCR, and TCRdb holds only the in-frame ones, with some missing. The table records some 89,000 clones, just under 90% of them present only once. Sequenced material: peripheral blood. All receptors come from a human donor in a cohort sampled during active COVID-19.

V is TRBV7-2 and J is TRBJ2-3; 8 bases line up with TRBD2. The CDR3 is made up of 15 amino acids. V lost 5 bases to trimming and J lost 0 bases; unmatched junction nucleotides: 4. The germline V gene encodes CDR1 SGHTA and CDR2 FQGNSA. This chain's CDR3 is CASSLLAGSTDTQYF. For the CDR3, the DNA is TGTGCCAGCAGCCTCCTAGCGGGTAGCACAGATACGCAGTATTTT.

This chain joins TRBV11-2 and TRBJ2-3; the D is unclear. The CDR3 is 13 amino acids. Deletions cut 5 bases from V and 3 bases from J, with 9 bases between. Germline loops: CDR1 SGHAT, CDR2 FQNNGV. The CDR3 loop is CASSPSRTDTQYF. The CDR3 DNA follows: TGTGCCAGCAGCCCCTCACGGACAGATACGCAGTATTTT.

The chain carries TRBV11-3 and TRBJ2-2; D ambiguous. Germline CDR1 and CDR2: SGHNT and YENEEA. The CDR3 consists of 14 residues. V gave up 0 bases and J gave up 7 bases, with 9 bases separating them. CDR3 coding DNA: TGTGCCAGCAGCTTAGATCCCGCGGACGGGGAGCTGTTTTTT. Translating it yields CASSLDPADGELFF.

The chain couples TRBV9 to TRBJ1-3, with D hard to call. The CDR3 is made up of 13 amino acids. Per germline, CDR1 SGDLS and CDR2 YYNGEE. Trimming pared 0 bases from V and 4 bases from J, leaving 5 bases between. CDR3 sequence (DNA): TGTGCCAGCAGCGTAGACTCCGGAAACACCATATATTTT. Its translation: CASSVDSGNTIYF.

The genes are TRBV4-2 and TRBJ2-3, with TRBD2 identical over 8 bases. Germline V gene data show CDR1 as LGHNA and CDR2 as YNFKEQ. The CDR3 length is 16 residues. V was pared by 0 bases and J by 1 base, with 3 bases of the junction left unmatched. CDR3 DNA sequence: TGTGCCAGCAGCCAAGATATTAGCGGGGGCACAGATACGCAGTATTTT. Residues: CASSQDISGGTDTQYF.

This clone was detected a few times. The chain uses TRBV2 and TRBJ2-1, with 9 bases lining up with TRBD2. Trimming removed 6 bases from V and 1 base from J; junction bases left unmatched: 13. This CDR3 region has 18 residues. The V gene's germline CDR1 is SNHLY and CDR2 FYNNEI. The CDR3 spells CASRPTDGLARSYNEQFF. CDR3 DNA: TGTGCCAGCAGACCTACGGATGGACTAGCGCGGTCCTACAATGAGCAGTTCTTC.

The chain links TRBV27 to TRBJ2-1; a possible D gene is TRBD2 (5 bases). This CDR3 has 17 amino acids. The germline gives CDR1 MNHEY, CDR2 SMNVEV (reference sequence). Trimming cost V 5 bases and J 0 bases, with 17 bases left between them. The CDR3 DNA sequence: TGTGCCAGCAGTACGTTAGCGAGTATTAGCTCCTACAATGAGCAGTTCTTC. This encodes CASSTLASISSYNEQFF.

The chain joins TRBV27 to TRBJ2-5, with 11 bases that match TRBD1. The CDR3 sequence is 14 residues long. The ends lost 6 bases at V and 5 bases at J; junction bases unmatched: 5. CDR1 and CDR2 from the germline V gene are MNHEY and SMNVEV (reference sequence). The CDR3 nucleotides are TGTGCCAGCAGGGGGACAGGGGGTAGGGAGACCCAGTACTTC. Encoded protein: CASRGTGGRETQYF.

This chain links TRBV6-6 with TRBJ2-7, with TRBD2 as a possible D gene (5 bases). From germline, CDR1 is MNHNY and CDR2 SVGAGI (reference sequence). The CDR3 length is 12 residues. Trimming removed 2 bases at V and 4 bases at J, with 6 bases between. CDR3 sequence reads: CASSYEGYEQYF. CDR3 DNA: TGTGCCAGCAGTTACGAGGGTTACGAGCAGTACTTC.

V and J are TRBV5-1 and TRBJ1-1; D gene unclear. The CDR3 is 12 residues long. CDR1 is SGHRS and CDR2 is YFSETQ in the germline V gene. The V end was cut by 1 base, the J end by 1 base, with 2 bases between. CDR3 nucleotides: TGCGCCAGCAGCTTGCAGAACACTGAAGCTTTCTTT. This gives the protein CASSLQNTEAFF.

The rearrangement joins TRBV14 to TRBJ1-2, with 7 bases lining up with TRBD1. J was trimmed by 5 bases and V by 4 bases; bases with no gene match: 10. The CDR3 consists of 15 residues. Germline values: CDR1 SGHDN, CDR2 FVKESK. The CDR3 region has the DNA TGTGCCAGCAGCCCCCCGGGCAGGGGGATTTATGGCTACACCTTC. Translated, it gives CASSPPGRGIYGYTF. Combining the CDR3 with reference TRBV14 and TRBJ1-2 gives the whole variable domain EAGVTQFPSHSVIEKGQTVTLRCDPISGHDNLYWYRRVMGKEIKFLLHFVKESKQDESGMPNNRFLAERTGGTYSTLKVQPAELEDSGVYFCASSPPGRGIYGYTFGSGTRLTVV.

The CDR3 sequence: CASSLGWAGVTDTQYF. CDR3 DNA: TGTGCCAGCAGTTTAGGCTGGGCGGGAGTTACAGATACGCAGTATTTT. The V call is TRBV27, the J call TRBJ2-3, with TRBD2 matching over 7 bases. The V gene end was trimmed by 2 bases and the J gene end by 3 bases; junction bases not matched to a gene: 8. Per the germline V gene, CDR1 is MNHEY and CDR2 is SMNVEV (reference sequence). This CDR3 has 16 residues.